A selection of T cell receptor beta chains follows, all from one sample in a study of CD8 T cells in Susac syndrome. Each CDR3 protein is one row after TCRdb ran MiXCR on the immunoSEQ multiplex PCR reads. This sample has about 250,000 distinct CDR3 sequences; around 95% occur once, and the top ten carry around 0.07%. Sequences were obtained from CD4+ T cells from PBMCs. The receptors stem from a human donor with multiple sclerosis. Both conserved end residues are part of each CDR3. The order of the fields is clone size, V gene, J gene, D gene, CDR3 DNA, CDR3 protein. The D gene is left open where the match is weak. Only some rows state a clone size, as once, few, many or a class for expanded clones.

NA	TRBV6-5	TRBJ2-2	NA	TGTGCCAGCAGTTACTCGGGGGGGAACACCGGGGAGCTGTTTTTT	CASSYSGGNTGELFF
NA	TRBV3-1	TRBJ1-1	NA	TGTGCCAGCAGCTCACGGCTAGATGAAGCTTTCTTT	CASSSRLDEAFF
NA	TRBV7-2	TRBJ2-7	TRBD2	TGTGCCAGCAGCAATAGCGGGGGGGTCTCCTACGAGCAGTACTTC	CASSNSGGVSYEQYF
NA	TRBV24-1	TRBJ2-4	NA	TGTGCCACCAGTGCCTCGGGGGACATTCAGTACTTC	CATSASGDIQYF
once	TRBV6-1	TRBJ1-4	NA	TGTGCCAGCAGTCGCCTCTCGTGGCCAACTAATGAAAAACTGTTTTTT	CASSRLSWPTNEKLFF
NA	TRBV20-1	TRBJ2-1	TRBD2	TGCAGTGCTATGCATAGCGGGAGGGCCTCAGAGCAGTTCTTC	CSAMHSGRASEQFF
once	TRBV6-6	TRBJ2-7	NA	TGTGCCAGCAGTCCAGGGTTGCACGAGCAGTACTTC	CASSPGLHEQYF
NA	TRBV11-2	TRBJ2-2	NA	TGTGCCAGCAGCTTAGAACGAAGCGGGGAGCTGTTTTTT	CASSLERSGELFF
once	TRBV3-1	TRBJ1-2	NA	TGTGCCAGCAGCAGGGACGCCGTCTATGGCTACACCTTC	CASSRDAVYGYTF
NA	TRBV20-1	TRBJ1-5	NA	TGCAGTGCTAGACCCCAAGGTCCCTCCAATCAGCCCCAGCATTTT	CSARPQGPSNQPQHF
NA	TRBV24-1	TRBJ1-2	NA	TGTGCCACCAGTGTTTCCAGGGATGACTACACCTTC	CATSVSRDDYTF
NA	TRBV18	TRBJ2-3	TRBD2	TGTGCCAGCTCACCAATAGCGGGAGTGAGCACAGATACGCAGTATTTT	CASSPIAGVSTDTQYF
NA	TRBV4-1	TRBJ1-5	TRBD1	TGCGCCAGCAGCCGGGGACAGGGATATAGCAATCAGCCCCAGCATTTT	CASSRGQGYSNQPQHF
NA	TRBV30	TRBJ1-4	NA	TGTGCCTGGGACAGCGGTCATGAAAAACTGTTTTTT	CAWDSGHEKLFF
NA	TRBV12-3/TRBV12-4	TRBJ2-3	NA	TGTGCCAGCAGCCGTGAGGCTATAACAGATACGCAGTATTTT	CASSREAITDTQYF
NA	TRBV3-1	TRBJ2-7	TRBD1	TGTGCCAGCAGCCGCGACAGGGGGCCGGGGTACGAGCAGTACTTC	CASSRDRGPGYEQYF
NA	TRBV5-1	TRBJ1-1	NA	TGCGCCAGCAGCCCACAAGGGGTGGCTGAAGCTTTCTTT	CASSPQGVAEAFF
NA	TRBV3-1	TRBJ2-4	NA	TGTGCCAGCAGCCAAGTCGCCCGGGGCGCCAAAAACATTCAGTACTTC	CASSQVARGAKNIQYF
NA	TRBV10-2	TRBJ1-1	NA	TGCGCCAGCAGTGTCGGCAGGGAAGCTTTCTTT	CASSVGREAFF
NA	TRBV29-1	TRBJ1-4	TRBD1	TGCAGCGTCCGGACAGGGGGCTTAACTAATGAAAAACTGTTTTTT	CSVRTGGLTNEKLFF
NA	TRBV29-1	TRBJ1-1	NA	TGCAGCGGTAGAGGGTCCAAGGACACTGAAGCTTTCTTT	CSGRGSKDTEAFF
NA	TRBV6-6	TRBJ1-3	NA	TGTGCCAGCAGCCGGGACGCTGGAAACACCATATATTTT	CASSRDAGNTIYF
NA	TRBV10-3	TRBJ2-7	TRBD1	TGTGCCGCAGGACAGGGGATTTACGAGCAGTACTTC	CAAGQGIYEQYF
NA	TRBV4-1	TRBJ2-3	NA	TGCGCCAGCAGCCAACAGCAGTTTTCAGATACGCAGTATTTT	CASSQQQFSDTQYF
NA	TRBV24-1	TRBJ2-2	NA	TGTGCCACCAGTGATCCCTCTGCCGGAGGGAACACCGGGGAGCTGTTTTTT	CATSDPSAGGNTGELFF
NA	TRBV20-1	TRBJ2-4	TRBD2	TGCAGTGCTAGAGATTGGCGGGAGGGGGCCAAAAACATTCAGTACTTC	CSARDWREGAKNIQYF
NA	TRBV4-1	TRBJ1-4	TRBD1	TGCGCCAGCAGCAAGGGACAGGGGACGTTCAATGAAAAACTGTTTTTT	CASSKGQGTFNEKLFF
once	TRBV6-1	TRBJ1-5	NA	TGTGCCAGCAGTGTATCGGGGGGAGAACAGCCCCAGCATTTT	CASSVSGGEQPQHF
once	TRBV25-1	TRBJ2-5	NA	TGTGCCAGCAGTGAATCGCGGGGGCAGGGGGAGACCCAGTACTTC	CASSESRGQGETQYF
NA	TRBV29-1	TRBJ2-1	TRBD1	TGCAGCGTTGGGCTACAGGGGTCCTACAATGAGCAGTTCTTC	CSVGLQGSYNEQFF
NA	TRBV5-1	TRBJ2-5	TRBD2	TGCGCCAGCAGCAAGGGACTAGCGGGGGGGCTCGGGTCAGAGACCCAGTACTTC	CASSKGLAGGLGSETQYF
NA	TRBV6-8	TRBJ2-2	NA	TGTGCCAGCAGTCACGACTGGATATGGGGTTGTGCCGGGGAGCTGTTTTTT	CASSHDWIWGCAGELFF
NA	TRBV15	TRBJ2-7	NA	TGTGCCACCAGCAGAGAGTACGGGGGTTCCTACGAGCAGTACTTC	CATSREYGGSYEQYF
NA	TRBV7-9	TRBJ1-2	NA	TGTGCCAGCAGTCATCTCCGGGTTCCTGGCTACACCTTC	CASSHLRVPGYTF
once	TRBV12-3/TRBV12-4	TRBJ2-2	NA	TGTGCCAGCAGTTTAGAACCTGAGCAGCTGTTTTTT	CASSLEPEQLFF
NA	TRBV15	TRBJ2-5	TRBD2	TGTGCCACCAGCTCCCGGAGGACTAGCGGGTACCAAGAGACCCAGTACTTC	CATSSRRTSGYQETQYF
NA	TRBV3-1	TRBJ1-3	NA	TGTGCCAGCAGCCAAAACCGGGCCCCTGGAAACACCATATATTTT	CASSQNRAPGNTIYF
once	TRBV15	TRBJ1-5	NA	TGTGCCACCAGCAGAGGTCCTGGGGGCGCCGGTCAGCCCCAGCATTTT	CATSRGPGGAGQPQHF
few	TRBV24-1	TRBJ2-1	TRBD2	TGTGCCACCAGTGATCCTGGGACTAGCGGGAGGAATGAGCAGTTCTTC	CATSDPGTSGRNEQFF
NA	TRBV9	TRBJ2-2	TRBD2	TGTGCCAGCAGCGGAAGACTAGCGGGACAGGGGGAGCTGTTTTTT	CASSGRLAGQGELFF
NA	TRBV29-1	TRBJ2-3	TRBD2	TGCAGCGTTGACGGGACTAGCGGGAGGGGTACAGATACGCAGTATTTT	CSVDGTSGRGTDTQYF
NA	TRBV27	TRBJ2-1	NA	TGTGCCAGCTACCCACAGGGATCCTACAATGAGCAGTTCTTC	CASYPQGSYNEQFF
NA	TRBV2	TRBJ1-2	NA	TGTGCCAGCAGTGAAGCTGAGGCGGGTCTGTTCGGCGCTGACTATGGCTACACCTTC	CASSEAEAGLFGADYGYTF
NA	TRBV29-1	TRBJ1-5	NA	TGCAGCGTACCGAGGGTGAGGCCCCAGCATTTT	CSVPRVRPQHF
NA	TRBV7-9	TRBJ1-1	TRBD1	TGTGCCAGCAGCTCACGACAGGGTTCAGCTTTCTTT	CASSSRQGSAFF
NA	TRBV19	TRBJ2-5	NA	TGTGCCACCGCCTGGGCCCCTAAAGAGACCCAGTACTTC	CATAWAPKETQYF
NA	TRBV29-1	TRBJ2-5	NA	TGCAGCGTTGCTGGTAGGGCGGAAGCCCAAGAGACCCAGTACTTC	CSVAGRAEAQETQYF